This T cell receptor beta chain stems from a study of T cell repertoires in cytomegalovirus infection. Study background: Recently identified HLA-C-restricted CMV epitopes were used, and well-studied HLA-B-restricted CMV epitopes were used as well. A matching HLA type, together with CMV infection, was signaled by public TCR beta signatures.

TCRdb ran MiXCR on the reads and lists one entry per CDR3 protein. The table records some 940,000 distinct CDR3 sequences, approximately 31% of them present only once. The CDR3 loop spans 16 amino acids. Between the trimmed V and J ends, which lost 3 bases and 1 base, there was a span of 16 bases. Notes on this clonotype: Its antigen is as yet unknown.

The sample was cultured CD8+ T cells from PBMCs, taken from culture after CMV antigen stimulation. V is TRBV12-3 or TRBV12-4 and J is TRBJ2-7; TRBD1 is a possible D gene (6 bases). The TCR was taken from a human donor in good health (CMV status not recorded). Some clones in this sample may be carry-over from other donors' samples. The CDR3 sequence: CASSLGTQGLSYEQYF. The CDR3 DNA reads TGTGCCAGCAGTTTGGGGACACAGGGCCTGTCCTACGAGCAGTACTTC.